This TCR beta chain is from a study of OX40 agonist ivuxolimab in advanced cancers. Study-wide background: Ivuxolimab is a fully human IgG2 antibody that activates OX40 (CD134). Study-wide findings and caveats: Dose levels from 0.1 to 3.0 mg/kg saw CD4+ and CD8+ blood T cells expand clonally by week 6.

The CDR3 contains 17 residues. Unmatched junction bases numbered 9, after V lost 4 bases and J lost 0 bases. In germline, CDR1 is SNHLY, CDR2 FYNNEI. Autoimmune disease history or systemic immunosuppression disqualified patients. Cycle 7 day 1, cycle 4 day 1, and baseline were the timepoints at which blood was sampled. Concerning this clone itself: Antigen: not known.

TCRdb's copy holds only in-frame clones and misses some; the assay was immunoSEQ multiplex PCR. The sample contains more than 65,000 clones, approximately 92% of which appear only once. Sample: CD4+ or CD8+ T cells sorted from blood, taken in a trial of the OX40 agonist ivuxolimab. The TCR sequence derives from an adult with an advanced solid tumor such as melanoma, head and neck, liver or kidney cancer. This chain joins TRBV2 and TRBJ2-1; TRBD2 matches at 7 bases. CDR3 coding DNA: TGTGCCAGCAGTGCAGAAGCGGGGTATAGCTCCTACAATGAGCAGTTCTTC. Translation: CASSAEAGYSSYNEQFF.